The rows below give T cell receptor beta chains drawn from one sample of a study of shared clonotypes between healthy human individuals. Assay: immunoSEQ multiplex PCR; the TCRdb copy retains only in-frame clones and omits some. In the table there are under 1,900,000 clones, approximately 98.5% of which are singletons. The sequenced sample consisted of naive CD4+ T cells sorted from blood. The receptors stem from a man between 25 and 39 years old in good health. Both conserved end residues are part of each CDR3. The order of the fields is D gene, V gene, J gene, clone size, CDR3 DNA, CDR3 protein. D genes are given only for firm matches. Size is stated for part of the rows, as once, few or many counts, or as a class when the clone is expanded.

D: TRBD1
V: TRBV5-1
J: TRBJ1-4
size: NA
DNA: TGCGCCAGCAGCTTGGGGGACAGGGTGAGGGGTTACGAGGAAAAACTGTTTTTT
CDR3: CASSLGDRVRGYEEKLFF

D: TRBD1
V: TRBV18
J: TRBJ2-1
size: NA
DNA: TGTGCCAGCTCACCGGGACAGGCGAACAATGAGCAGTTCTTC
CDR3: CASSPGQANNEQFF

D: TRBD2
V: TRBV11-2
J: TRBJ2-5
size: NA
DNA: TGTGCCAGCAGCTTAGTTGCTAGCGGCCACTCCGAGACCCAGTACTTC
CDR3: CASSLVASGHSETQYF

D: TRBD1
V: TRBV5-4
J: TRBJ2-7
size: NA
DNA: TGTGCCAGCAGCTTGGACAGGGGGTTCAACGAGCAGTACTTC
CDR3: CASSLDRGFNEQYF

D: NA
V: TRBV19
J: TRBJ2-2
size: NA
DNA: TGTGCCAGTAGCAGCGGCAGCCTGAACACCGGGGAGCTGTTTTTT
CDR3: CASSSGSLNTGELFF

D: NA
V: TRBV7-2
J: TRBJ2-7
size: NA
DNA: TGTGCCAGCAGCTTAGAGATCCGGAAACAGTACGAGCAGTACTTC
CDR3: CASSLEIRKQYEQYF

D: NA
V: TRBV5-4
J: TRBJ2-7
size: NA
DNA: TGTGCCAGCAGCTTGGCGTCGGTGGGAATTTACGAGCAGTACTTC
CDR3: CASSLASVGIYEQYF

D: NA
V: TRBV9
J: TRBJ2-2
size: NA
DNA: TGTGCCAGCAGCGTAGTAGCGGCACCTAACACCGGGGAGCTGTTTTTT
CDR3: CASSVVAAPNTGELFF

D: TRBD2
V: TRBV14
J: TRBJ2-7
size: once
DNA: TGTGCCAGCAGCGCTAGTCGGACTAGCGGGGGGTCGGTATACGAGCAGTACTTC
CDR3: CASSASRTSGGSVYEQYF

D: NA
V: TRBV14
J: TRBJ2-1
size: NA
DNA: TGTGCCAGCAGCCAAGACCCATTCGGGACCCTCTATGATGAGCAGTTCTTC
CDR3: CASSQDPFGTLYDEQFF

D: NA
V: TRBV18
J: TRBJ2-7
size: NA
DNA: TGTGCCAGCTCACCAACTGGATCCTACGAGCAGTACTTC
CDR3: CASSPTGSYEQYF

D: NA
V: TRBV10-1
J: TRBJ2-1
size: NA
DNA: TGCGCCAGCAGTGAGTTTTTGGGCTCCTACAATGAGCAGTTCTTC
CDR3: CASSEFLGSYNEQFF

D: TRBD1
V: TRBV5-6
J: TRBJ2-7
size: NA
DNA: TGTGCCAGCAGATTGACAGGGGTGTATAACGAGCAGTACTTC
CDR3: CASRLTGVYNEQYF

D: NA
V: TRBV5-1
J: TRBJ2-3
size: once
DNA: TGCGCCAGCAGCTTGGTGACCAGCACAGATACGCAGTATTTT
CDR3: CASSLVTSTDTQYF

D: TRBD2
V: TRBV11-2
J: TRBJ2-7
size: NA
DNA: TGTGCCAGCAGCGGCCGGGTGCTAGCGGGAGGGCCTAGCGCGTACGAGCAGTACTTC
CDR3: CASSGRVLAGGPSAYEQYF

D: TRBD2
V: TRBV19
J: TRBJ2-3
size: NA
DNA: TGTGCCAGTAGTATTTATTTAGCGGGAGCTGATACGCAGTATTTT
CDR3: CASSIYLAGADTQYF

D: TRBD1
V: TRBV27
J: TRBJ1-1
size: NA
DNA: TGTGCCAGCAGTCCGAGAGACAGGGTGAACACTGAAGCTTTCTTT
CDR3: CASSPRDRVNTEAFF

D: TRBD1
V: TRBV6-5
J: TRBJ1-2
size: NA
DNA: TGTGCCAGCAGTCGGAGCGGGACAGATTATGGCTACACCTTC
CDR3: CASSRSGTDYGYTF

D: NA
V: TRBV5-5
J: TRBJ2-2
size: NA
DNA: TGTGCCAGCAGCTCGCATAGCGTGGTTCCCGCCGGGGAGCTGTTTTTT
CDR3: CASSSHSVVPAGELFF

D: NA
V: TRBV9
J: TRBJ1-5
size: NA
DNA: TGTGCCAGCAGCGTAGAGGGTCTAGATCAGCCCCAGCATTTT
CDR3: CASSVEGLDQPQHF

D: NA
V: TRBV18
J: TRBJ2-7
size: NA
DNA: TGTGCCAGCTCACCACCGACGGCCTCAGGGCTGGAGCAGTACTTC
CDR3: CASSPPTASGLEQYF

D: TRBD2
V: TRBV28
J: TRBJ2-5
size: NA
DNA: TGTGCCAGCACCCCGAGAATACTAGCGGGAGGCCAAGAGACCCAGTACTTC
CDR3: CASTPRILAGGQETQYF

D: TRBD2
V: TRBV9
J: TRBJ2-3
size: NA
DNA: TGTGCCAGCAGCGTAACGGCCGGGACTAGCGGCACAGATACGCAGTATTTT
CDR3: CASSVTAGTSGTDTQYF

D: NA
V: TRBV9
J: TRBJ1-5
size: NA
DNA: TGTGCCAGCAGCGTAGCAGGGAATAGCAATCAGCCCCAGCATTTT
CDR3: CASSVAGNSNQPQHF

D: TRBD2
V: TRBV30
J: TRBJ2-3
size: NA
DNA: TGTGCCTGGAGTCCAGGACTAGGGGCAATCAACACAGATACGCAGTATTTT
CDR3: CAWSPGLGAINTDTQYF

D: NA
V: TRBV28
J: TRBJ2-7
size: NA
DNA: TGTGCCAGCAGTTTGCAAGGGGCGACCTACGAGCAGTACTTC
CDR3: CASSLQGATYEQYF

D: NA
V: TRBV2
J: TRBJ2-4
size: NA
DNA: TGTGCCAGCAGTGGCAGTTTGGGGGGAAACATTCAGTACTTC
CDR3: CASSGSLGGNIQYF

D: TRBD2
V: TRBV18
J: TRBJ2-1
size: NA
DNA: TGTGCCAGCTCACCGACTAGCGGACTCGGCAATGAGCAGTTCTTC
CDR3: CASSPTSGLGNEQFF

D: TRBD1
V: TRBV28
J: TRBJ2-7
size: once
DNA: TGTGCCAGCACCGAATATCCGGGACAGGGCTACGAGCAGTACTTC
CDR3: CASTEYPGQGYEQYF

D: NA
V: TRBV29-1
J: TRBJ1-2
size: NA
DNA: TGCAGCGAGATGGACAGTCGTGGCTACACCTTC
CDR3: CSEMDSRGYTF

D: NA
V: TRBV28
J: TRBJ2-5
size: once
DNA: TGTGCCAGCAACCAACGCAGGGAAGAGACCCAGTACTTC
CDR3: CASNQRREETQYF